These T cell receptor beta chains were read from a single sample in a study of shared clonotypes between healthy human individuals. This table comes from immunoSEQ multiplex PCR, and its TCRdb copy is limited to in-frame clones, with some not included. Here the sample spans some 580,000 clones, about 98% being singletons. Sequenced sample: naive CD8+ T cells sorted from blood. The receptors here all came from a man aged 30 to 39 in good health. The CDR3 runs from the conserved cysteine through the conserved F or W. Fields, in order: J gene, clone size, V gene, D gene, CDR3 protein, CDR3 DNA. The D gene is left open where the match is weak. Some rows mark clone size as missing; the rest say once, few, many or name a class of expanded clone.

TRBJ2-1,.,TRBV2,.,CASRGRQSYNEQFF,TGTGCCAGCAGGGGTCGACAATCCTACAATGAGCAGTTCTTC
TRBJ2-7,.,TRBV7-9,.,CASSSGTPYEQYF,TGTGCCAGCAGCTCAGGGACACCCTACGAGCAGTACTTC
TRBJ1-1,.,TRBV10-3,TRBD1,CAIRASGTGTVNTEAFF,TGTGCCATCAGGGCTTCCGGGACAGGGACCGTGAACACTGAAGCTTTCTTT
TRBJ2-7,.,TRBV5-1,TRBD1,CASSPGQGPPIGQYF,TGCGCCAGCAGCCCCGGACAGGGACCTCCTATAGGGCAGTACTTC
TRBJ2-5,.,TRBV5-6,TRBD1,CASSLGQGAETQYF,TGTGCCAGCAGCCTGGGACAGGGGGCCGAGACCCAGTACTTC
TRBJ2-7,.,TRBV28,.,CASSLTGNLAYEQYF,TGTGCCAGCAGTTTAACGGGGAATCTCGCCTACGAGCAGTACTTC
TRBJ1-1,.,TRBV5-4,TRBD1,CASSSFIDRVIWNTEAFF,TGTGCCAGCAGCTCCTTCATAGACAGGGTTATTTGGAACACTGAAGCTTTCTTT
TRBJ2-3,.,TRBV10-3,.,CAISESELFGQSYTDTQYF,TGTGCCATCAGTGAGTCGGAGCTTTTCGGGCAGTCCTACACAGATACGCAGTATTTT
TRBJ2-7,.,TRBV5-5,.,CASTLSRDSNYEQYF,TGTGCCAGCACCTTGTCAAGGGACTCAAATTACGAGCAGTACTTC
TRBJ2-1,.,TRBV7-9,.,CASSPMELRVGNEQFF,TGTGCCAGCAGCCCCATGGAACTCAGGGTAGGCAATGAGCAGTTCTTC
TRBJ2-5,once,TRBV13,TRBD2,CASGAGQETQYF,TGTGCCTCGGGAGCGGGACAAGAGACCCAGTACTTC
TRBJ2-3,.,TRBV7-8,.,CASRARPGPRDTDTQYF,TGTGCCAGCAGGGCACGCCCAGGGCCGCGAGATACAGATACGCAGTATTTT
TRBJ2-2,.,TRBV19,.,CASSIVGGTGELFF,TGTGCCAGTAGTATAGTGGGTGGAACCGGGGAGCTGTTTTTT
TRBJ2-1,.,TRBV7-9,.,CASSLATRISYNEQFF,TGTGCCAGCAGCTTAGCGACGAGGATCTCCTACAATGAGCAGTTCTTC
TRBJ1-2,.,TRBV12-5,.,CASGLVKTPNYGYTF,TGTGCTAGTGGTTTGGTAAAGACACCTAACTATGGCTACACCTTC
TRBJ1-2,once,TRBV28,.,CASSGVVQANYGYTF,TGTGCCAGCAGTGGAGTCGTCCAAGCCAACTATGGCTACACCTTC
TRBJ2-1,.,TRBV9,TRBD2,CASSVMGLAYRYNEQFF,TGTGCCAGCAGCGTAATGGGACTAGCGTACCGGTACAATGAGCAGTTCTTC
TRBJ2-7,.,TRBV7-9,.,CASSLSSSYEQYF,TGTGCCAGCAGCTTATCATCCTCCTACGAGCAGTACTTC
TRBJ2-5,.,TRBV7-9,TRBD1,CASSLWNRGEETQYF,TGTGCCAGCAGCTTATGGAACAGGGGGGAAGAGACCCAGTACTTC
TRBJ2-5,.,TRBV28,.,CASGSWTQYF,TGTGCCAGCGGGTCATGGACCCAGTACTTC
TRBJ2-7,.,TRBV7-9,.,CASSLGARHEQYF,TGTGCCAGCAGCTTAGGGGCCCGACACGAGCAGTACTTC
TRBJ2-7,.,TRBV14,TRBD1,CASSQGLTGNNYEQYF,TGTGCCAGCAGCCAAGGCCTGACAGGGAACAACTACGAGCAGTACTTC
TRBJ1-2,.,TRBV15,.,CATSRDQGSGTAYGYTF,TGTGCCACCAGCAGAGATCAGGGGTCGGGGACTGCCTATGGCTACACCTTC
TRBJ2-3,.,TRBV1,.,CTSSQAFASSWYTDTQYF,TGCACCAGCAGCCAAGCCTTCGCTTCTAGCTGGTACACAGATACGCAGTATTTT
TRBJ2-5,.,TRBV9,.,CASSVFGSKETQYF,TGTGCCAGCAGCGTTTTTGGGAGTAAGGAGACCCAGTACTTC
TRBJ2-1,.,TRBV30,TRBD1,CAWSVLGDSHIIDSYNEQFF,TGTGCCTGGAGTGTACTGGGGGACAGTCACATCATTGACTCCTACAATGAGCAGTTCTTC
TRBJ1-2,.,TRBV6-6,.,CASSYSPTVGYTF,TGTGCCAGCAGTTACAGCCCGACAGTAGGCTACACCTTC
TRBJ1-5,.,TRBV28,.,CASSLWGVGQPQHF,TGTGCCAGCAGTTTGTGGGGAGTGGGTCAGCCCCAGCATTTT
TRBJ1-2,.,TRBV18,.,CASSPRWDYGYTF,TGTGCCAGCTCACCACGATGGGACTATGGCTACACCTTC